A single sample gave rise to the 14 T cell receptor beta chains below, sequenced in a study of long-term antiretroviral therapy in people with HIV. Survey level was the resolution at which the v3.0 immunoSEQ assay ran. The protocol was immunoSEQ multiplex PCR, while the TCRdb copy is restricted to in-frame clones and leaves out a portion. Here the sample spans around 40,000 clones, 75% to 90% being singletons. Sample: unsorted PBMCs, taken just before starting antiretroviral therapy. The receptors were gathered from a woman younger than 30 with HIV.

This clone was picked up one time. This chain connects TRBV9 to TRBJ2-1; 11 nucleotides line up with TRBD2. Germline trimming cut 3 bases from V and 10 bases from J; bases unmatched to any gene: 12. This CDR3 comprises 16 residues. The germline V gene encodes CDR1 SGDLS and CDR2 YYNGEE. In DNA, the CDR3 is TGTGCCAGCAGCGCTCGGACTAGCGGGCCCCAAGGGGAGCAGTTCTTC. Its translation: CASSARTSGPQGEQFF.

This clone was seen a single time. This chain joins TRBV28 and TRBJ1-1; 10 bases map to TRBD1. The V segment lost 3 bases and the J segment 4 bases; nucleotides outside the gene matches: 8. The CDR3 is 16 amino acids. CDR1 and CDR2 from the germline V gene are MDHEN and SYDVKM. The DNA of the CDR3 is TGTGCCAGCAGTTTGGGGACAGGGGTGTTTGGCACTGAAGCTTTCTTT. It specifies CASSLGTGVFGTEAFF.

The chain joins TRBV5-4 to TRBJ2-7, with D tentatively TRBD1 (6 bases). Trimming took off 4 bases at V and 5 bases at J, with 13 bases between the two ends. The CDR3 loop spans 13 amino acids. Germline loops: CDR1 SGHNT, CDR2 YYREEE (reference sequence). In nucleotides, the CDR3 is TGTGCCAGCAGCATGACAGGCCAGAACGAGCAGTACTTC. This encodes CASSMTGQNEQYF.

The CDR3 loop is CASRYTGITEAFF. The CDR3 coding sequence is TGTGCCAGCAGATATACCGGGATCACTGAAGCTTTCTTT. The chain joins TRBV6-1 to TRBJ1-1; D is uncertain. The V end lost 6 bases, the J end lost 4 bases, and 12 bases lay between the germline ends. The CDR3 length is 13 residues. CDR1 and CDR2 from the germline V gene are MNHNS and SASEGT.

The J gene is TRBJ2-7, the V gene TRBV7-3, with 9 bases lining up with TRBD1. The CDR3 loop spans 17 amino acids. The germline CDR1 and CDR2 sequences are SGHTA and FQGTGA. V shed 2 bases and J 4 bases; nucleotides not matched to a gene: 12. The CDR3: CASSLLVPGQGSYEQYF. The CDR3 DNA reads TGTGCCAGCAGCTTATTAGTACCGGGACAGGGTTCTTACGAGCAGTACTTC.

The V gene is TRBV5-8, the J gene TRBJ1-1; D may be TRBD1 (5 bases). CDR3 length: 13 residues. The V and J ends lost 2 bases and 1 base respectively, with 6 bases between them. Germline CDR1 reads SGHTS; CDR2 reads YDEGEE. The CDR3 loop reads CASSFDRNTEAFF. The CDR3 DNA reads as TGTGCCAGCAGCTTCGACAGGAACACTGAAGCTTTCTTT. The full variable domain, rest sourced from reference TRBV5-8 and TRBJ1-1, is EAGVTQSPTHLIKTRGQQATLRCSPISGHTSVYWYQQALGLGLQFLLWYDEGEERNRGNFPPRFSGRQFPNYSSELNVNALELEDSALYLCASSFDRNTEAFFGQGTRLTVV.

This chain links TRBV2 with TRBJ1-1; D remains unclear. Germline lookup yields CDR1 SNHLY and CDR2 FYNNEI. This CDR3 is 14 amino acids long. V shed 4 bases and J shed 3 bases, with 12 bases lying between them. CDR3 nucleotides: TGTGCCAGCAGTGTCGGGCAGTTTTACACTGAAGCTTTCTTT. Its protein is CASSVGQFYTEAFF.

This clone was detected only once. The chain couples TRBV19 to TRBJ2-1, with 9 bases matching TRBD1. After removal of 4 bases from V and 12 bases from J, the junction contained 13 bases not matched to a gene. The CDR3 extends over 15 amino acids. Germline CDR1 is LNHDA and CDR2 is SQIVND (reference sequence). CDR3 DNA: TGTGCCAGTAGTACCCGGGACAGGGATCAGCAGGGGCAGTTCTTC. Translation: CASSTRDRDQQGQFF.

The gene calls are TRBV2 and TRBJ1-5; no clear D. V lost 1 base and J lost 6, with 7 bases in between. In germline, CDR1 is SNHLY, CDR2 FYNNEI. The CDR3 covers 13 residues. CDR3 protein: CASSEEGIQPQHF. In DNA form, the CDR3 reads TGTGCCAGCAGTGAAGAAGGGATTCAGCCCCAGCATTTT. Full variable domain (remainder filled in from reference TRBV2 and TRBJ1-5): EPEVTQTPSHQVTQMGQEVILRCVPISNHLYFYWYRQILGQKVEFLVSFYNNEISEKSEIFDDQFSVERPDGSNFTLKIRSTKLEDSAMYFCASSEEGIQPQHFGDGTRLSIL.

The chain couples TRBV9 to TRBJ1-3; possibly TRBD1 for D (6 bases). Germline values: CDR1 SGDLS, CDR2 YYNGEE. This CDR3 spans 14 amino acids. The V end lost 4 bases, the J end lost 2 bases, and 10 bases lay between the germline ends. The CDR3 is CASSPGGPGNTIYF. The CDR3 nucleotides read TGTGCCAGCAGCCCCGGGGGGCCTGGAAACACCATATATTTT.

The chain couples TRBV9 to TRBJ2-3, with D tentatively TRBD2 (6 bases). Germline CDR1 is SGDLS and CDR2 is YYNGEE. This CDR3 is 15 amino acids long. The V and J ends lost 4 bases and 4 bases respectively, with 16 bases between them. CDR3 protein: CASSPAGKPPDTQYF. The CDR3 coding sequence is TGTGCCAGCAGCCCAGCGGGCAAACCCCCAGATACGCAGTATTTT.

The chain joins TRBV18 to TRBJ2-5; tentative D call: TRBD1 (6 bases). The CDR3 has 15 residues. Germline-derived CDR1 and CDR2 are KGHSH and LQKENI. Deletions cut 0 bases from V and 5 bases from J, with 13 bases between. In DNA form, the CDR3 reads TGTGCCAGCTCACCACCGGGGACAATGGCCGAGACCCAGTACTTC. It translates to CASSPPGTMAETQYF.

The chain joins TRBV19 to TRBJ1-1, with unresolved D. The CDR3 is 13 amino acids. V was clipped by 5 bases and J by 3 bases, with 10 bases between them. Germline V gives CDR1 LNHDA, CDR2 SQIVND (reference sequence). The chain's CDR3 is CASSRPTYTEAFF. The CDR3, as DNA: TGTGCCAGTAGTCGTCCCACCTACACTGAAGCTTTCTTT.

The chain links TRBV27 to TRBJ1-4; D perhaps matches TRBD1 (6 bases). This CDR3 contains 14 residues. V lost 4 bases and J 8 bases, leaving 14 bases between the germline ends. Germline CDR1 MNHEY, CDR2 SMNVEV (reference sequence). The CDR3 bases are TGTGCCAGCAGTTCACAGGGAATCGCCGAAAAACTGTTTTTT. Encoded protein: CASSSQGIAEKLFF.